Listed below are T cell receptor beta chains from one sample, sequenced in a study of blood T cell repertoires in COVID-19. Method: immunoSEQ multiplex PCR; TCRdb's copy keeps in-frame clones and lacks some. Counted here are under 250,000 clones, about four fifths occurring once; the ten biggest clones make up about 2.7%. Sequencing was carried out using peripheral blood. Receptors originate from a woman aged 40 to 49 with active or convalescent COVID-19. Each CDR3 is given with its conserved first and last residue. A D gene is named only where the DNA matches it firmly. A clone size is listed for some rows: how often the clone was seen (once, few, many), or a class if it is expanded.

CDR3aa | CDR3nt | len | v_gene | d_gene | abundance | j_gene
CASKTGTYGYTF | TGTGCCAGCAAGACAGGGACCTATGGCTACACCTTC | 12 | TRBV6-5 | TRBD1 | NA | TRBJ1-2
CSASEAGGNSPLHF | TGCAGTGCTAGTGAAGCTGGAGGTAATTCACCCCTCCACTTT | 14 | TRBV20-1 | NA | NA | TRBJ1-6
CASSLRPTGGPVLKTQYF | TGTGCCAGCAGCTTACGCCCGACGGGGGGGCCTGTTTTGAAGACCCAGTACTTC | 18 | TRBV11-2 | TRBD2 | once | TRBJ2-5
CATMGTGTNEKLFF | TGTGCCACCATGGGGACAGGGACGAATGAAAAACTGTTTTTT | 14 | TRBV10-3 | TRBD1 | once | TRBJ1-4
CASSLGFFRGNQPQHF | TGTGCCAGCAGTTTAGGGTTTTTCAGGGGCAATCAGCCCCAGCATTTT | 16 | TRBV28 | NA | few | TRBJ1-5
CSVGTGAIVTF | NA | 11 | TRBV29-1 | NA | NA | TRBJ1-2
CASSPRVTSGSTDTQYF | TGCGCCAGCAGCCCCCGAGTGACTAGCGGGTCTACAGATACGCAGTATTTT | 17 | TRBV5-1 | TRBD2 | NA | TRBJ2-3
CAWGGQGGQPQHF | TGTGCCTGGGGCGGACAGGGTGGACAGCCCCAGCATTTT | 13 | TRBV30 | TRBD1 | NA | TRBJ1-5
CASSLGPQGRAEAFF | TGTGCCAGCAGTTTAGGCCCGCAGGGCCGGGCTGAAGCTTTCTTT | 15 | TRBV27 | NA | once | TRBJ1-1
CAWGEAVAGYTF | TGTGCCTGGGGGGAGGCCGTCGCTGGCTACACCTTC | 12 | TRBV30 | NA | NA | TRBJ1-2